The sample holds a few counts of the clone carrying this TCR beta chain. Its matching antigen is unknown. With constant-segment primers, 5'RACE yielded cDNA libraries of TCR alpha and TCR beta that carried sample barcodes and UMIs. TCRdb called the 5' RACE reads again in MiXCR, with one record for every CDR3 protein. The sample gives fewer than 60,000 distinct CDR3 sequences, about 12% of which show up once; around 25% is in the top ten. This sample is drawn from a study of T-cell memory formation after mild COVID-19. Study observations and caveats: Some responding clones appeared in pre-infection memory, suggesting cross-reactive memory joined.

The specimen sequenced was PBMCs or a T cell subset sorted from them (not recorded which). The TCR sequence derives from a man between 18 and 29 years old who had mild COVID-19 (a few samples of this study predate the infection). Cell type and time point are not known.

CDR3 region: CASSTGGSRGYTF. CDR3 nucleotide sequence: TGTGCCAGCAGCACAGGAGGGTCCCGGGGCTACACCTTC. This sequence joins TRBV9 and TRBJ1-2; D might be TRBD1 (5 bases). Trimming removed 4 bases at V and 8 bases at J, with 15 bases between. Germline CDR1 and CDR2: SGDLS and YYNGEE. The CDR3 runs 13 residues.